A single T cell receptor beta chain is shown here with its context. What it binds is unknown. TCRdb reprocessed the 5' RACE reads and stores each CDR3 protein as one record, lacking DNA. The sample table sets out 400,000 to 450,000 distinct CDR3 sequences. CDR3 size: 16 residues. CDR1 SGHTA and CDR2 FQGNSA come from the germline V gene. This specimen belongs to a study of T cells expressing NK-cell markers. Background on the study: It was from sorted CD3+CD56+NKG2C+, CD3+CD56+NKG2C- and CD3+CD56-NKG2C+ T cells that TCR beta repertoires came.

Study outcomes and limitations: One observes that, in a few donors, these clonotypes were also the leading ones within the CD3+CD56-NKG2C+ fraction.

J is TRBJ2-1 and V is TRBV7-2; TCRdb lists TRBD1, though no DNA is available to test this call. The source material was blood T cells: a sorted CD56 or NKG2C T cell subset, CD4+ or CD8+ T cells, or bulk PBMC T cells (not recorded which). This receptor was obtained from a woman between 18 and 70 years old in good health. The CDR3 is CASSLVTGVVYNEQFF.